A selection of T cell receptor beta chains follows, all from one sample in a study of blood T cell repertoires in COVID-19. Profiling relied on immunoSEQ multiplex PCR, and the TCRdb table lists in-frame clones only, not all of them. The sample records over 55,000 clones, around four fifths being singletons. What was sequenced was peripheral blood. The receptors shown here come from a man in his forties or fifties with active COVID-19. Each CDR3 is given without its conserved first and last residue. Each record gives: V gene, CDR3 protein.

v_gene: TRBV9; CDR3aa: ASSVGQGPSGHTEAF
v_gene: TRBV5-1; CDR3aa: ASSLGQGYAYEAF
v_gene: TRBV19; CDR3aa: ASSIIGDRNTEAF
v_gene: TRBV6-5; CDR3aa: ASSYSGGDQPQH
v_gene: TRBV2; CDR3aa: ASSDGLGSDEQY
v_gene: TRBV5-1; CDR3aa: ASSRQAEVTGELF
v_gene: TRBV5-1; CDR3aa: ASSPRTGGDEKLF
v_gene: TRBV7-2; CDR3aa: ASSTMGFLAANQETQY
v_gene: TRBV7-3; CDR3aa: ASSPEAGGSYEQY
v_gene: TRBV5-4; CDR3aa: ASSLVAGGDTDTQY
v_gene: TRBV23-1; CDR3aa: ASRGTEATNEKLF
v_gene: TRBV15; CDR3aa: ATSRRYQETQY